The clone carrying this TCR beta chain was seen just once. Its antigen remains unidentified. This CDR3 region has 14 residues. Trimming shortened V by 6 bases and J by 5 bases, and 14 bases separated the two germline ends. Germline assignment: CDR1 MNHNY and CDR2 SVGAGI (reference sequence). The data are from a study of radiotherapy plus CTLA-4 blockade in lung cancer. Study information: For 15% to 20% of patients, objective responses occurred, and around 31% had disease control. Study-wide results and caveats: With interferon-beta, early dynamics of blood T cell clones were reported to best predict response.

Patients with chemo-refractory metastatic non-small-cell lung cancer received focal radiation plus CTLA-4 blockade with ipilimumab. Here immunoSEQ multiplex PCR was the method, and the copy in TCRdb shows in-frame clones only, minus some. The sample lists roughly 66,000 clones, approximately 80% occurring once. V is TRBV6-6 and J is TRBJ2-4; weak D call: TRBD1 (5 bases). Here the sequenced sample was peripheral blood, taken from a patient treated with radiotherapy plus ipilimumab. The TCR originated in a human donor with non-small cell lung cancer who had a partial response to radiotherapy plus ipilimumab. The CDR3 spells CASRTSGLENIQYF. The CDR3 nucleotides are TGTGCCAGCAGAACCTCAGGGTTGGAAAACATTCAGTACTTC.